This paragraph reports one TCR beta chain. Participants were aged about 18 to 100 years, lived in 24 US areas, and enrolled virtually. Two consecutive negative NP/OP PCR tests, clearance, or resolved symptoms defined Cohort 3 recovery. The CDR3 totals 13 residues. Looked up from germline, CDR1 is SQVTM and CDR2 is ANQGSEA. V was clipped by 7 bases and J by 0 bases, with 10 bases between them. The data belong to a study of blood T cell repertoires in COVID-19. Across the whole study: Collection of acute and convalescent COVID-19 samples took place in the United States, Italy and Spain. From T cells, B-cell-depleted T cells, or PBMCs came the material, which was cDNA or gDNA.

Assay: immunoSEQ multiplex PCR; the TCRdb copy retains only in-frame clones and omits some. The data contain approximately 200,000 clones, roughly 82% of them singletons. Sequencing was done on a sample of PBMCs or T cells enriched from blood (not recorded which). The rearrangement links TRBV29-1 to TRBJ2-1; no clear D. This TCR derives from a man between 35 and 55 years old who had recovered from COVID-19. The CDR3, as DNA: TGCAGCGCCCAACAGAGCTCCTACAATGAGCAGTTCTTC. Translation gives CSAQQSSYNEQFF.